Sequencing of this TCR beta chain was carried out in a study of persistence of HIV-infected CD4 T cells (dated by TCRdb to about 2020). Study-wide context: Suppressive ART had been received by participants for a median of roughly eight years. Cross-participant TCR cluster analysis included roughly 8 participants for CMV and 6 or 7 participants for Gag. The study isolated CMV- and HIV-1 Gag-responding CD4+ T cells from ART-treated individuals to examine antigen-driven clonal expansion of HIV-1-infected cells. Peripheral blood samples of up to about 180 mL were collected at multiple time points, except for a couple of participants, who underwent leukapheresis at a single time point. The clonality of all cells in each sorted population was measured by TCRbeta sequencing, and the clonality of infected cells was measured by proviral sequencing.

Taken with the paper, the label for treatment or condition translates to: suppressive antiretroviral therapy. Cells were stimulated with lysates of CMV-infected fibroblasts at around 10 ug/mL. Responding CD4+ T cells were sorted on the basis of upregulation of both CD40 ligand and CD69. Participants were HIV-1-infected adults who started suppressive ART during chronic infection. Participants had undetectable plasma HIV-1 RNA below 50 copies/mL for at least 4 years. To be included, a participant needed positive CMV serology and a CD4+ T cell count above 400 cells/uL. Before stimulation, PBMCs were isolated using density centrifugation and depleted of CD8+ T cells. For 15 to 20 hours, CD8-depleted PBMCs were stimulated with anti-CD28/CD49d costimulation, a CD40-blocking antibody, and enfuvirtide, which was added to prevent new infections. Cells were sorted on a Beckman Coulter MoFlo Legacy or XDP sorter, with propidium iodide excluding dead cells. Genomic DNA was extracted with the QIAamp DNA Mini Kit for samples above one million cells, otherwise with the Quick-DNA Microprep Kit.

To note about this clone: Its antigen is unknown. Base qualities are not at hand, and no much larger clone is one base apart.

The immunoSEQ hsTCRB assay version 4 in survey mode was used to sequence TCRbeta repertoires from genomic DNA. For TCRbeta sequencing, genomic DNA was diluted to 10 ng/uL, and up to roughly 1 ug was used per sample. The authors' pipeline ran thus. TCRbeta data analysis was done in ImmunoSeq Analyzer 3.0, and diversity was calculated on productive nucleotide rearrangements. Using the Immunarch R package, lower-bound TCR diversity was estimated with the improved Chao index and clonality was estimated with the Gini coefficient. Different nucleotide rearrangements encoding the same CDR3beta amino acid sequence were counted as distinct clonotypes. Differential abundance analysis identified TCRbeta sequences significantly enriched in antigen-responding cells relative to anti-CD3/anti-CD28-activated cells. TCRs were clustered by predicted peptide-MHC specificity with GLIPH2, both within individual participants and across merged participant data sets. The clones in this table, taken by TCRdb from immuneACCESS, are in-frame only. Not every clone is retained; where verified, under half of the shortfall comes from an unresolved V gene, and the cause of the rest is unknown. V and J calls and clone size are copied from that table; D and trimming were computed from the DNA. This sample comprises approximately 18,000 clones, 65% of them detected only once. The ten largest clones add up to roughly 7.7% of the sample.

V loses 4 bases, J loses 5 bases, and the germline ends lie 15 bases apart. Spanning cysteine to phenylalanine, the CDR3 consists of 14 amino acids. Only CDR3 DNA remains: 42 bases, in frame from the first base. Via the germline V gene, CDR1 is SGHVS and CDR2 FQNEAQ. Overall results and qualifications from the work: Antigen-responding cells were enriched for expanded CDR3beta sequences that were degenerate, which suggests that CD4+ responses to CMV and Gag underwent convergent selection. Only a small number of individuals took part in the study, and the range of antigens tested was limited. Within the same sorted populations, TCR oligoclonality correlated with proviral oligoclonality. Significantly lower TCRbeta richness was observed in CMV- and Gag-responding cells than in anti-CD3/anti-CD28-responding cells, and higher oligoclonality was observed in CMV-responding cells than in CD3/CD28-stimulated and Gag-responding cells. Restriction of bulk TCR analyses to the rare CMV-responding cells that actually carried HIV-1 proviruses was not possible.

The source material was CD4+ T cells sorted from PBMCs after roughly 17-hour stimulation, sampled from a patient who received antiretroviral therapy. Read against the paper, the sample's cell subset or site label means: CD40L+CD69+ CD4 T cells responding to CMV lysate. Here the chain combines TRBV7-8 and TRBJ2-7; the D gene is possibly TRBD1, with 6 bases matching. The receptor's source is an adult woman with HIV who was CMV-seropositive. Here is the DNA: TGTGCCAGCAGCTCCCACACAGGGACCCACGAGCAGTACTTC. This sequence encodes CASSSHTGTHEQYF. Where the CDR3 stops, the reference TRBV7-8 and TRBJ2-7 genes take over; the full variable domain is GAGVSQSPRYKVAKRGQDVALRCDPISGHVSLFWYQQALGQGPEFLTYFQNEAQLDKSGLPSDRFFAERPEGSVSTLKIQRTQQEDSAVYLCASSSHTGTHEQYFGPGTRLTVT.